This T cell receptor (beta chain) was found in a study of T cells after yellow fever vaccination. Note on this clonotype: Its antigen is currently unknown.

The V and J ends lost 2 bases and 1 base, in that order; junction bases with no gene match: 13. Looked up from germline, CDR1 is LGHNA and CDR2 is YNFKEQ. The CDR3 is 18 residues long. By 5'RACE template switching, TCR cDNA was produced, with a universal primer site and UMIs added in the process. TCRdb re-called the 5' RACE reads through MiXCR, storing one row per CDR3 protein. The table includes under 100,000 distinct CDR3 sequences, about 5.8% detected once. The study's findings and limits: Any FACS-sorted repertoire could hold abundant clonotypes that contaminate it from the bulk population. A weaker but faster secondary response was observed, peaking on day 5 versus 15. Post-booster repertoires again held most primary-vaccination clones (approximately 96% CD4, roughly 88% CD8).

The V and J genes are TRBV4-2 and TRBJ2-7, with 8 bases lining up with TRBD2. Sequencing was performed on CD8+ T cells sorted from PBMCs, taken 10 days after the yellow fever booster vaccination. This TCR was sampled from a man aged 18-30 years who received the YFV17D yellow fever vaccine. The CDR3 is CASSQYHQLAATSYEQYF. CDR3 bases: TGTGCCAGCAGCCAATATCATCAACTAGCGGCGACATCCTACGAGCAGTACTTC.